This TCR beta chain was profiled in a study of OX40 agonist ivuxolimab in advanced cancers. A note on this clone: Its antigen is not known.

TCRdb keeps only in-frame clones here, not all; method: immunoSEQ multiplex PCR. In the table there are nearly 25,000 clones, roughly 78% of which are singletons. Study-level results: Some nonresponders additionally presented with little normalized T-cell clonal expansion.

The input for sequencing was CD4+ or CD8+ T cells sorted from blood, taken in a trial of the OX40 agonist ivuxolimab. The receptor was derived from an adult with an advanced solid tumor such as melanoma, head and neck, liver or kidney cancer.

This CDR3 is CASSVVGGFGAGGYTF. For the CDR3, the DNA is TGTGCCAGCAGCGTCGTTGGGGGTTTTGGAGCCGGGGGCTACACCTTC. The chain is built from TRBV9 and TRBJ1-2, with TRBD1 as a possible D gene (5 bases). The CDR3 consists of 16 residues. CDR1 and CDR2 (germline): SGDLS, YYNGEE. Trimming pared 2 bases from V and 8 bases from J, leaving 22 bases between.